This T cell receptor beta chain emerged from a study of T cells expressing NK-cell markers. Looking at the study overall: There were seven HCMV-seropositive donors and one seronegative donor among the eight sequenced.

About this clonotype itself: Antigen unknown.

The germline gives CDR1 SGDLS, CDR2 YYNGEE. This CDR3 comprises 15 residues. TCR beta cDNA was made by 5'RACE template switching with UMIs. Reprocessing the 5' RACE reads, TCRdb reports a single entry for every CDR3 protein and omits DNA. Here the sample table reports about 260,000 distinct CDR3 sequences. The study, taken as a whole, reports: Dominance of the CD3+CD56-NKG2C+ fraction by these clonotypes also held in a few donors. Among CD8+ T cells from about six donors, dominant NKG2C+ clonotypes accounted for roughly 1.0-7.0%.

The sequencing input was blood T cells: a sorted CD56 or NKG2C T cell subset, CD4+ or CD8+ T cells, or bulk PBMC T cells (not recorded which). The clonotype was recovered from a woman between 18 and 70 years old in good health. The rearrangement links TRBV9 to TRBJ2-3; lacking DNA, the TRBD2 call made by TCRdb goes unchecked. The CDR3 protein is CASSKRAGSTDTQYF.